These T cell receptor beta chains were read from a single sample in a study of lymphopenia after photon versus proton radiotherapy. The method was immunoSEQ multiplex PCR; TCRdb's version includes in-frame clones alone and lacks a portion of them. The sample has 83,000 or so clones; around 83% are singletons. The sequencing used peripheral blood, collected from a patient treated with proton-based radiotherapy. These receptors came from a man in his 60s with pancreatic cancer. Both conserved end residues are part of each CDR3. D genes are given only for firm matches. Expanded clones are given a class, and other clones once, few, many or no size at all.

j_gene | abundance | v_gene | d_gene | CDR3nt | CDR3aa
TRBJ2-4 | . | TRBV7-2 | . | TGTGCCAGCAGCTTACACGGAAAGTACATTCAGTACTTC | CASSLHGKYIQYF
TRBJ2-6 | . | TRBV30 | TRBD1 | TGTGCCTGGAGTAGGACCGGGACAGGGGGTACTGGGGCCAACGTCCTGACTTTC | CAWSRTGTGGTGANVLTF
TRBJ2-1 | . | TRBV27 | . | TGTGCCAGCAGTCTCCGCCGGGCTCGGGAGCAGTTCTTC | CASSLRRAREQFF
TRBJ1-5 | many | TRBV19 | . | TGTGCCAGTTCCGCAGGAATGAATCAGCCCCAGCATTTT | CASSAGMNQPQHF
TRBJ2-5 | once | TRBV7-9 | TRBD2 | TGTGCCAGCAGGGGGACTAGCGGGACTGAGACCCAGTACTTC | CASRGTSGTETQYF
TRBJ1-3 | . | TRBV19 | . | TGTGCCAGTAGTATTGGAGGCCGGGCGTCTGGAAACACCATATATTTT | CASSIGGRASGNTIYF
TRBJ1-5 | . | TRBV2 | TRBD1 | TGTGCCTCTAGGACAGGAGTGAATCAGCCCCAGCATTTT | CASRTGVNQPQHF
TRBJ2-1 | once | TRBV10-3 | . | TGTGCCATCAGTGATGGTTGGAGCTCCTACAATGAGCAGTTCTTC | CAISDGWSSYNEQFF
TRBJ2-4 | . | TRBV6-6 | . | TGTGCCAGCAGGGGCTCTGGGGCCCAAAACATTCAGTACTTC | CASRGSGAQNIQYF
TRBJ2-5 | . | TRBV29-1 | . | TGCAGCGTCGCCCTCACCGAGACCCAGTACTTC | CSVALTETQYF
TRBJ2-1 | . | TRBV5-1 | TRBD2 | TGCGCCAGCAGCAAGGGACTAGCGGGAGGGCGCGATGAGCAGTTCTTC | CASSKGLAGGRDEQFF
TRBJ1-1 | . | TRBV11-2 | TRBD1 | TGTGCCAGCAGCTCCGGGACAGGGGCAAACACTGAAGCTTTCTTT | CASSSGTGANTEAFF
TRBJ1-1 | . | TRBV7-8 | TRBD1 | TGTGCCAGCAGCTTAGCTGGACAGGTTCAGTACACTGAAGCTTTCTTT | CASSLAGQVQYTEAFF
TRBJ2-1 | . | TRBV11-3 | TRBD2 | TGTGCCAGCAGCTCGGTAGCGGGAGTTTCCTACAATGAGCAGTTCTTC | CASSSVAGVSYNEQFF
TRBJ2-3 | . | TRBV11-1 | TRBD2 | TGTGCCAGCAGCTTGGAAGCGGGAGGGCCGAGAGATACGCAGTATTTT | CASSLEAGGPRDTQYF
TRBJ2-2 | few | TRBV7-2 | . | TGTGCCAGCAGCTTTCAATTTCGGGCCTCGAACACCGGGGAGCTGTTTTTT | CASSFQFRASNTGELFF
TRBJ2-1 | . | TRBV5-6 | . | TGTGCCAGCAGCCCAGTGGGGGCCAATGAGCAGTTCTTC | CASSPVGANEQFF
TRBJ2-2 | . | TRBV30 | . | TGTGCCTGGAGTGTTCTTGGGACCGGGGAGCTGTTTTTT | CAWSVLGTGELFF
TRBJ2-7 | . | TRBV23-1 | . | TGCGCCAGCAGTCAATGGATCAGCAGCTCCTACGAGCAGTACTTC | CASSQWISSSYEQYF
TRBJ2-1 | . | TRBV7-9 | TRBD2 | TGTGCCAGCAACTTAGGACTAGCGGGAGACAATGAGCAGTTCTTC | CASNLGLAGDNEQFF
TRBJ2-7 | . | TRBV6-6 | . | TGTGCCAGCAGTTACGGGGACGGCGAGCAGTACTTC | CASSYGDGEQYF
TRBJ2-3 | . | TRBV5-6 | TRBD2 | TGTGCCAGCAGCTCATATCCGGTTGGACTAGCGGGAGCAGATACGCAGTATTTT | CASSSYPVGLAGADTQYF
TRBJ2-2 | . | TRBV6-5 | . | TGTGCCAGCACAGGGAACACCGGGGAGCTGTTTTTT | CASTGNTGELFF
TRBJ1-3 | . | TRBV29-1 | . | TGCAGCGTTGGGACCGCGGGAAACACCATATATTTT | CSVGTAGNTIYF
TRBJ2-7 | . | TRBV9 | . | TGTGCCAGCAGCGCCGACCTGGGGGGCTACTACGAGCAGTACTTC | CASSADLGGYYEQYF
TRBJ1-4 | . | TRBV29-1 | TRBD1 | TGCAGCGTTGACACCTCAGGGGGCGCCGATGAAAAACTGTTTTTT | CSVDTSGGADEKLFF